A single sample gave rise to the 32 T cell receptor beta chains below, sequenced in a study of CD8 T cells in ankylosing spondylitis. Broader study findings: A TCR beta motif of roughly eight highly homologous variants appeared characteristic of ankylosing spondylitis blood.

In TCRdb, the 5' RACE reads were re-called with MiXCR into one record per CDR3 protein. The table lists around 890,000 distinct CDR3 sequences, roughly 10% of them singletons. The antigens for these receptors are not known. Input material: blood, either unsorted or a sorted T cell fraction (not recorded which). Receptor source: a male donor with ankylosing spondylitis.

The chain couples TRBV4-2 to TRBJ2-2; possible D gene TRBD1, 5 bases. The germline V gene encodes CDR1 LGHNA and CDR2 YNFKEQ. The CDR3 has 13 amino acids. V shed 4 bases and J shed 3 bases, with 6 bases lying between them. The CDR3 DNA reads as TGTGCCAGCAGCCTGACAGACACCGGGGAGCTGTTTTTT. It codes for CASSLTDTGELFF.

The gene calls are TRBV5-1 and TRBJ1-4; D remains ambiguous. The CDR3 runs 14 residues. Germline V lookup: CDR1 SGHRS, CDR2 YFSETQ. Trimming stripped 7 bases from V and 8 bases from J, with 18 bases between. CDR3 DNA: TGCGCCAGCGGATCTGGTATACGTGGGGAAAAACTGTTTTTT. Translated, it gives CASGSGIRGEKLFF.

This clonotype was recorded many times. The V and J genes are TRBV20-1 and TRBJ1-6, with 7 positions matching TRBD1. Looked up from germline, CDR1 is DFQATT and CDR2 is SNEGSKA (reference sequence). CDR3 length: 16 amino acids. Unmatched junction bases numbered 9, after V lost 4 bases and J lost 3 bases. The CDR3 DNA is TGCAGTGCTACGACAGGGACTAGTGGCTATAATTCACCCCTCCACTTT. Translated, it gives CSATTGTSGYNSPLHF.

This clonotype was counted many times. V is TRBV29-1 and J is TRBJ2-3; 8 bases agree with TRBD2. The CDR3 extends over 15 amino acids. CDR1 is SQVTM, CDR2 ANQGSEA, per germline. V trimming: 4 bases; J trimming: 0 bases; junction bases outside the gene matches: 6. The CDR3 region has the DNA TGCAGCGTTGCCTTACTAGCGGCGAGCACAGATACGCAGTATTTT. It specifies CSVALLAASTDTQYF.

This chain connects TRBV2 to TRBJ2-1; 12 bases line up with TRBD2. Germline-derived CDR1 and CDR2 are SNHLY and FYNNEI. With V trimmed by 2 bases and J by 15 bases, 8 bases remained unmatched. CDR3 length equals 14 residues. DNA of the CDR3: TGTGCCAGCAGTGAATGGTTGGGACTAGCGGGTACGTTCTTC. Amino acids: CASSEWLGLAGTFF.

The chain recombines TRBV20-1 with TRBJ2-7; D is undetermined. V was shortened by 4 bases and J by 7 bases, with 14 bases between the two germline ends. CDR3 length: 12 residues. Germline CDR1 and CDR2: DFQATT and SNEGSKA (reference sequence). The CDR3 bases are TGCAGTGCTAATTTCGCCGCCTGGGAGCAGTACTTC. Amino acids: CSANFAAWEQYF.

The chain is built from TRBV12-3 or TRBV12-4 and TRBJ2-1; 11 bases are a match to TRBD2. The ends lost 6 bases at V and 6 bases at J; junction bases unmatched: 7. This CDR3 is built from 15 residues. The CDR3 sequence: CASRPWGTSGNEQFF. The CDR3 DNA sequence: TGTGCCAGCAGACCTTGGGGGACTAGCGGCAATGAGCAGTTCTTC.

The chain is built from TRBV7-9 and TRBJ2-5, with D unclear. The V gene's germline CDR1 is SEHNR and CDR2 FQNEAQ (reference sequence). The CDR3 length is 15 residues. With 2 bases removed from V and 2 bases from J, the gap between germline ends came to 12 bases. The CDR3 sequence: CASSLSRVGQETQYF. For the CDR3, the DNA is TGTGCCAGCAGCTTAAGTCGTGTGGGACAAGAGACCCAGTACTTC.

J is TRBJ2-5 and V is TRBV20-1; no clear D gene. CDR1 is DFQATT and CDR2 is SNEGSKA in the germline V gene (reference sequence). The CDR3 runs to 15 residues. V lost 1 base, J lost 1 base, and 13 bases lay in between. The CDR3 loop is CSARVLEAIQETQYF. CDR3 DNA sequence: TGCAGTGCTAGAGTTTTAGAGGCGATCCAAGAGACCCAGTACTTC.

Comments on this clonotype: Being one base from a much bigger clone, this may be a read error. The CDR3 nucleotides are TGTGCCAGCAGTGGACAGGGGACCACTGAAGCTTTCTTT. Translation: CASSGQGTTEAFF. The V and J genes are TRBV12-3 or TRBV12-4 and TRBJ1-1; TRBD1 aligns across 9 bases. CDR3 length equals 13 residues. Trimming cost V 5 bases and J 4 bases; bases outside gene matches: 2.

The chain has TRBV28 and TRBJ2-5, with D possibly called TRBD1 or TRBD2 (5 bases each). The CDR3 has 14 amino acids. CDR1 is MDHEN and CDR2 is SYDVKM in the germline V gene. V was trimmed by 5 bases and J by 5 bases, leaving 15 bases between them. CDR3 nucleotide sequence: TGTGCCAGCAGTCAAGAAGCCGGGGCGGAGACCCAGTACTTC. This translates into CASSQEAGAETQYF.

The V call is TRBV28, the J call TRBJ2-3; D could derive from TRBD1 or TRBD2 (5 bases each). Deletions cut 5 bases from V and 2 bases from J, with 11 bases between. The V gene's germline CDR1 is MDHEN and CDR2 SYDVKM. CDR3 length: 14 residues. In nucleotides, the CDR3 is TGTGCCAGCAGTAAAGGGGAGAACACAGATACGCAGTATTTT. It is translated as CASSKGENTDTQYF.

The sample holds a few counts of this clonotype. V is TRBV4-2 and J is TRBJ2-4; 8 positions match TRBD2. Germline CDR1 is LGHNA and CDR2 is YNFKEQ. This CDR3 is 17 amino acids long. V was pared by 0 bases and J by 1 base, with 5 bases of the junction left unmatched. The CDR3 nucleotides are TGTGCCAGCAGCCAAGACCGGAGCGGGAGTGCCAAAAACATTCAGTACTTC. Translated, it gives CASSQDRSGSAKNIQYF.

This clonotype was recorded a few times. The CDR3 loop is CASSLAGGRQPQHF. The DNA of the CDR3 is TGTGCCAGCAGCTTGGCAGGGGGACGTCAGCCCCAGCATTTT. V usage is TRBV5-5 and J usage is TRBJ1-5; 7 bases fit TRBD1. The CDR3 sequence is 14 residues long. Trimming at V came to 0 bases and at J to 6 bases, leaving 3 bases not matched to a gene. CDR1 and CDR2 (germline): SGHKS, YYEKEE (reference sequence).

This clonotype was counted only a few times. A read error may produce the germline difference seen at one junction end. This chain connects TRBV12-3 or TRBV12-4 to TRBJ2-7, with D possibly matching TRBD2 (7 bases). The CDR3 runs 14 residues. CDR3 in DNA: TGTGCCAGCAGTTTGGGGGGGGCCCGCTACAAGCAGTACTTC. This codes for CASSLGGARYKQYF.

Only a few counts were recorded for this clonotype. The V call is TRBV9, the J call TRBJ1-2; D is undetermined. The CDR3 contains 14 residues. V shed 0 bases and J shed 4 bases, with 10 bases lying between them. The V gene's germline CDR1 is SGDLS and CDR2 YYNGEE. DNA for the CDR3: TGTGCCAGCAGCGTAGAAACCGGGATCTATGGCTACACCTTC. Translated: CASSVETGIYGYTF. Complete variable domain (other parts from reference TRBV9 and TRBJ1-2): DSGVTQTPKHLITATGQRVTLRCSPRSGDLSVYWYQQSLDQGLQFLIQYYNGEERAKGNILERFSAQQFPDLHSELNLSSLELGDSALYFCASSVETGIYGYTFGSGTRLTVV.

This clonotype was found a few times. This rearrangement joins TRBV7-2 to TRBJ2-2; weak D call: TRBD1 (6 bases). This CDR3 comprises 16 residues. Germline V gives CDR1 SGHTA, CDR2 FQGNSA. Trimming shortened V by 5 bases and J by 5 bases, and 18 bases separated the two germline ends. CDR3 region: CASSPFRTAMTGELFF. DNA of the CDR3: TGTGCCAGCAGCCCATTCCGGACAGCTATGACCGGGGAGCTGTTTTTT.

The rearrangement joins TRBV20-1 to TRBJ2-2, with TRBD2 identical over 8 bases. The CDR3 consists of 15 residues. Germline-derived CDR1 and CDR2 are DFQATT and SNEGSKA (reference sequence). The junction had 9 bases not matched to a gene; V was cut back by 5 bases and J by 4 bases. CDR3 amino acids: CSAPRAGGLTGELFF. Written as DNA, the CDR3 is TGCAGTGCTCCCCGGGCGGGAGGCCTCACCGGGGAGCTGTTTTTT.

The gene calls are TRBV7-9 and TRBJ2-5, with TRBD1 identical over 7 bases. With V trimmed by 3 bases and J by 3 bases, 13 bases remained unmatched. From germline, CDR1 is SEHNR and CDR2 FQNEAQ (reference sequence). CDR3 size: 17 residues. The CDR3: CASSLSVSGTAKETQYF. The CDR3 DNA reads TGTGCCAGCAGCTTGAGCGTTTCCGGGACAGCCAAAGAGACCCAGTACTTC.

The chain joins TRBV6-1 to TRBJ2-7, with unresolved D. The V gene's germline CDR1 is MNHNS and CDR2 SASEGT. CDR3 length equals 14 residues. Trimming left V 2 bases short and J 5 bases short, with 13 bases between. CDR3 sequence (DNA): TGTGCCAGCAGTGAACCTATGGGTATCCACGAGCAGTACTTC. It translates to CASSEPMGIHEQYF.

CDR3 residues: CASSLRVGSGQDEQYF. The CDR3 DNA is TGTGCCAGCAGTTTACGGGTGGGGTCGGGCCAAGACGAGCAGTACTTC. V and J are TRBV28 and TRBJ2-7; D not certain. Germline assignment: CDR1 MDHEN and CDR2 SYDVKM. The ends were cut back, 2 bases at V and 5 bases at J, with 19 bases in the middle. The CDR3 is 16 amino acids. The full variable domain, its missing parts supplied by reference TRBV28 and TRBJ2-7, is DVKVTQSSRYLVKRTGEKVFLECVQDMDHENMFWYRQDPGLGLRLIYFSYDVKMKEKGDIPEGYSVSREKKERFSLILESASTNQTSMYLCASSLRVGSGQDEQYFGPGTRLTVT.

This clonotype has just a few counts. The chain recombines TRBV6-5 with TRBJ1-5, with unresolved D. This CDR3 contains 14 residues. Trimming stripped 2 bases from V and 4 bases from J, with 9 bases between. The V gene's germline CDR1 is MNHEY and CDR2 SVGAGI. The CDR3 loop reads CASSYARLNQPQHF. DNA of the CDR3: TGTGCCAGCAGTTACGCCAGGTTGAATCAGCCCCAGCATTTT.

In its sample, this clonotype was seen a few times. This chain uses TRBV7-6 with TRBJ2-7; D possibly corresponds to TRBD1 (6 bases). Trimming cost V 5 bases and J 1 base, with 12 bases left between them. There are 14 residues in the CDR3. The germline gives CDR1 SGHVS, CDR2 FNYEAQ. CDR3 residues: CASSHRTASYEQYF. The DNA of the CDR3 is TGTGCCAGCAGCCACCGGACAGCTTCCTACGAGCAGTACTTC.

The sample holds many counts of this clonotype. The chain employs TRBV5-1 and TRBJ2-1, with D perhaps matching TRBD1 (6 bases). The CDR3 has 14 amino acids. Germline assignment: CDR1 SGHRS and CDR2 YFSETQ. V was clipped by 4 bases and J by 5 bases, with 13 bases between them. The CDR3, as DNA: TGCGCCAGCAGCGAACAGGGAACAAACAATGAGCAGTTCTTC. Residues: CASSEQGTNNEQFF.

The sample holds a few counts of this clonotype. The chain has TRBV5-5 and TRBJ2-2; no reliable D call. The V end was cut by 6 bases, the J end by 0 bases, with 9 bases between. Germline CDR1 and CDR2: SGHKS and YYEKEE (reference sequence). The CDR3 is 14 residues long. The CDR3: CASNPGPNTGELFF. CDR3 bases: TGTGCCAGCAACCCGGGTCCGAACACCGGGGAGCTGTTTTTT. The whole variable domain, filled in from reference TRBV5-5 and TRBJ2-2, reads DAGVTQSPTHLIKTRGQQVTLRCSPISGHKSVSWYQQVLGQGPQFIFQYYEKEERGRGNFPDRFSARQFPNYSSELNVNALLLGDSALYLCASNPGPNTGELFFGEGSRLTVL.

The chain uses TRBV6-5 and TRBJ1-1; 7 bases fit TRBD1. From germline, CDR1 is MNHEY and CDR2 SVGAGI. V trimming: 4 bases; J trimming: 6 bases; junction bases outside the gene matches: 5. The CDR3 has 13 residues. In DNA form, the CDR3 reads TGTGCCAGCAGTTCGAGGGGGCAAGCTGAAGCTTTCTTT. Residues: CASSSRGQAEAFF.

CDR3 residues: CASSRLGGQGFEKLFF. In DNA, the CDR3 is TGTGCCAGCAGTCGTCTGGGAGGACAGGGCTTTGAAAAACTGTTTTTT. The chain links TRBV27 to TRBJ1-4, with 8 bases lining up with TRBD1. The V and J ends lost 5 bases and 7 bases, in that order; junction bases with no gene match: 12. This CDR3 contains 16 residues. CDR1 is MNHEY, CDR2 SMNVEV, per germline (reference sequence).

The table lists this clonotype with a few counts. The rearrangement links TRBV29-1 to TRBJ2-3; TRBD1 matches at 12 bases. After removal of 7 bases from V and 0 bases from J, the junction contained 14 bases not matched to a gene. Germline assignment: CDR1 SQVTM and CDR2 ANQGSEA. The CDR3 loop spans 18 amino acids. The chain's CDR3 is CSASDRDRGPPSTDTQYF. The CDR3 nucleotides are TGCAGCGCCTCGGACCGGGACAGGGGGCCCCCAAGCACAGATACGCAGTATTTT.

The rearrangement joins TRBV5-1 to TRBJ2-3; the D gene is possibly TRBD1 (6 bases). Trimming left V 5 bases short and J 0 bases short, with 16 bases between. CDR3 length: 16 residues. Germline CDR1 and CDR2: SGHRS and YFSETQ. DNA for the CDR3: TGCGCCAGCAGAGCGGCAGGGGATAGAAGCACAGATACGCAGTATTTT. Translation: CASRAAGDRSTDTQYF. The full variable domain, rest sourced from reference TRBV5-1 and TRBJ2-3, is KAGVTQTPRYLIKTRGQQVTLSCSPISGHRSVSWYQQTPGQGLQFLFEYFSETQRNKGNFPGRFSGRQFSNSRSEMNVSTLELGDSALYLCASRAAGDRSTDTQYFGPGTRLTVL.

This clonotype turned up a few times. This sequence joins TRBV27 and TRBJ1-1; 8 bases match TRBD1. CDR1 is MNHEY and CDR2 is SMNVEV in the germline V gene (reference sequence). This CDR3 is built from 14 residues. The V gene end was trimmed by 6 bases and the J gene end by 7 bases; junction bases not matched to a gene: 10. The CDR3 coding sequence is TGTGCCAGCAGGCTTCTGGGCGGGACAGGTGAAGCTTTCTTT. Translating it yields CASRLLGGTGEAFF.

This clonotype was observed a handful of times. CDR3 DNA: TGTGCCAGCAGCCAAGACGAAGATACGCAGTATTTT. Translated: CASSQDEDTQYF. The chain links TRBV3-1 to TRBJ2-3; no clear D gene. The CDR3 sequence is 12 residues long. Per the germline V gene, CDR1 is LGHDT and CDR2 is YNNKEL (reference sequence). Trimming shortened V by 0 bases and J by 5 bases, and 3 bases separated the two germline ends.

This clonotype showed up many times. The gene calls are TRBV7-2 and TRBJ2-7, with 9 positions matching TRBD1. The V segment lost 5 bases and the J segment 3 bases; nucleotides outside the gene matches: 8. CDR3 size: 15 residues. The germline V gene has CDR1 SGHTA and CDR2 FQGNSA. CDR3 sequence: CASSQWTGALYEQYF. In DNA form, the CDR3 reads TGTGCCAGCAGCCAATGGACAGGGGCGCTCTACGAGCAGTACTTC.